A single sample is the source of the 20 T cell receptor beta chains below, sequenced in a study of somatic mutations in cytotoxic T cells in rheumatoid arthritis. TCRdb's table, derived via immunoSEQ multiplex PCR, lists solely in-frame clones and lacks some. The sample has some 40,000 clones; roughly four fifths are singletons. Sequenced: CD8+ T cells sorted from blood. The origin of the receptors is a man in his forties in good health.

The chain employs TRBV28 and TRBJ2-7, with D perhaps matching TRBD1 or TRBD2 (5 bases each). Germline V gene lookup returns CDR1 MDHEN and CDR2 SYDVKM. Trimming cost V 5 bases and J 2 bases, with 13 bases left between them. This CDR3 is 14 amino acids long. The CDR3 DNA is TGTGCCAGCAGTCCCCATGGGGGAGCCTACGAGCAGTACTTC. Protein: CASSPHGGAYEQYF.

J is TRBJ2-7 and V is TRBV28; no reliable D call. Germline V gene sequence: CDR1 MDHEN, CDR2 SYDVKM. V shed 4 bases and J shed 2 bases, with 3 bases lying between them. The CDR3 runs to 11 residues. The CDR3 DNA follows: TGTGCCAGCAGTTCCCCCTACGAGCAGTACTTC. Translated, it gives CASSSPYEQYF.

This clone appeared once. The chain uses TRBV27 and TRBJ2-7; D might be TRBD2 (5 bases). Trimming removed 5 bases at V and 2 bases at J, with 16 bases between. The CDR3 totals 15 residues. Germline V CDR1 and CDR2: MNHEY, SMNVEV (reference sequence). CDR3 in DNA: TGTGCCAGCAGTCCCCGTTGGGGAGCCCCCTACGAGCAGTACTTC. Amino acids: CASSPRWGAPYEQYF.

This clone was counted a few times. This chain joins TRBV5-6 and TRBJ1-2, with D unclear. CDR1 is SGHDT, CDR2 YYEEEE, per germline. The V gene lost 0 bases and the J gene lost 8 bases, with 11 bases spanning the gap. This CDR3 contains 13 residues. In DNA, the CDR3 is TGTGCCAGCAGCTTGGTCCGGGATGGGGGCTACACCTTC. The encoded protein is CASSLVRDGGYTF.

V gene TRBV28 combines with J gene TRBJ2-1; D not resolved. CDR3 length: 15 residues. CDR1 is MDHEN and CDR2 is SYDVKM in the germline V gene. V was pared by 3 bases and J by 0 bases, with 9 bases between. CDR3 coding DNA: TGTGCCAGCAGTTTTACGCAGAGCTCCTACAATGAGCAGTTCTTC. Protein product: CASSFTQSSYNEQFF.

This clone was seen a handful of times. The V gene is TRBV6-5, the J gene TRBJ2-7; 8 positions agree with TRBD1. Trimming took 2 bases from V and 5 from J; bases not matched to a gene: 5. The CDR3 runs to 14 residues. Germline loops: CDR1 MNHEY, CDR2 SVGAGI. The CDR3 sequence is CASSYTGGKNEQYF. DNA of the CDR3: TGTGCCAGCAGTTACACAGGGGGGAAGAACGAGCAGTACTTC.

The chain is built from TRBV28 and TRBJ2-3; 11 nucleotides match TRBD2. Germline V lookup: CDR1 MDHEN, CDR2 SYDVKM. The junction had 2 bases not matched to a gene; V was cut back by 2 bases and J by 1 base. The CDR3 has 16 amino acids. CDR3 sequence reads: CASSLTGLAGTDTQYF. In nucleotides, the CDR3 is TGTGCCAGCAGTTTAACGGGACTAGCGGGCACAGATACGCAGTATTTT.

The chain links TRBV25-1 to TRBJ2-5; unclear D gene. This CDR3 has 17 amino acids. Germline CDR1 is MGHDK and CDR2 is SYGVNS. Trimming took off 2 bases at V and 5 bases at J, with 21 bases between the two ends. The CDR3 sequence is CASSELYTSDLGETQYF. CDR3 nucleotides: TGTGCCAGCAGTGAACTGTACACTTCGGACCTGGGGGAGACCCAGTACTTC. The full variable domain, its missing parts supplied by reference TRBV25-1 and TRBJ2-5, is EADIYQTPRYLVIGTGKKITLECSQTMGHDKMYWYQQDPGMELHLIHYSYGVNSTEKGDLSSESTVSRIRTEHFPLTLESARPSHTSQYLCASSELYTSDLGETQYFGPGTRLLVL.

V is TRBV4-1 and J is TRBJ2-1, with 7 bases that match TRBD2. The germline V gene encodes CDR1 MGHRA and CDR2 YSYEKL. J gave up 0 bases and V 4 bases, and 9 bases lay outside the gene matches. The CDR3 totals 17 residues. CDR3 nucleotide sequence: TGCGCCAGCAGCCGCCGGACTAGTCTGAGCTCCTACAATGAGCAGTTCTTC. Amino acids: CASSRRTSLSSYNEQFF.

The CDR3 sequence is CASSLRRENTGELFF. The CDR3 region has the DNA TGCGCCAGCAGTCTTCGACGGGAGAACACCGGGGAGCTGTTTTTT. V and J are TRBV4-1 and TRBJ2-2, with D perhaps TRBD2 (5 bases). CDR1 is MGHRA, CDR2 YSYEKL, per germline. Trimming removed 6 bases from V and 1 base from J, with 12 bases in between. The CDR3 loop spans 15 amino acids.

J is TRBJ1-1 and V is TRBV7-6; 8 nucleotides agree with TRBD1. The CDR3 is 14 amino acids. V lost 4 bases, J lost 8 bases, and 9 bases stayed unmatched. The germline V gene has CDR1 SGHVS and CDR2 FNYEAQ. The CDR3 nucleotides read TGTGCCAGCAGCTCCGGGGTGGACAGGGAAGAAGCTTTCTTT. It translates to CASSSGVDREEAFF.

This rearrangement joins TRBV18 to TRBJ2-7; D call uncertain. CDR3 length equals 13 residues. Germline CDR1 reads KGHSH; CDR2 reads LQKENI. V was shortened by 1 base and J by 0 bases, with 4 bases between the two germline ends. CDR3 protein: CASSPQGSYEQYF. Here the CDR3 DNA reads TGTGCCAGCTCACCACAGGGCTCCTACGAGCAGTACTTC.

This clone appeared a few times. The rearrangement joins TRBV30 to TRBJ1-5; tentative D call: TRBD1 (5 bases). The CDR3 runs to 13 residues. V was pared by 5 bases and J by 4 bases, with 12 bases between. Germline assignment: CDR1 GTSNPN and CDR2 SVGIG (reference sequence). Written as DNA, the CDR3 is TGTGCCTGGGGGACGGCTACTAATCAGCCCCAGCATTTT. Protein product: CAWGTATNQPQHF. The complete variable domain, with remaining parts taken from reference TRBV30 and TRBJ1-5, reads SQTIHQWPATLVQPVGSPLSLECTVEGTSNPNLYWYRQAAGRGLQLLFYSVGIGQISSEVPQNLSASRPQDRQFILSSKKLLLSDSGFYLCAWGTATNQPQHFGDGTRLSIL.

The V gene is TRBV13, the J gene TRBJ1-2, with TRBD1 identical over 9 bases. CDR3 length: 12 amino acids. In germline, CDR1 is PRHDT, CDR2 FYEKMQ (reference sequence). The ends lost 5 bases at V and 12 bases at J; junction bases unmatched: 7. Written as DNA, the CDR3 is TGTGCCAGCAGCACCCGGACAGGGGATGACACCTTC. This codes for CASSTRTGDDTF.

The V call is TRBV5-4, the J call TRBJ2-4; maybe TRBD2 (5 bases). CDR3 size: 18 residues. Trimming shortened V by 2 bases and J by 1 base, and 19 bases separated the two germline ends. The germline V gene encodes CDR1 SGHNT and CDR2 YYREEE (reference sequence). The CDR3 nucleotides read TGTGCCAGCAGCTTTTTGGGCGCGGGCTTAGATGCCAAAAACATTCAGTACTTC. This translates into CASSFLGAGLDAKNIQYF.

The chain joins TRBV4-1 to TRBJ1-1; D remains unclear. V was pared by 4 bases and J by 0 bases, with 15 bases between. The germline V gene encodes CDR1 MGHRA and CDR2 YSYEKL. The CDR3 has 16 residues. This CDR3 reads CASSRGILGLNTEAFF. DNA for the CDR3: TGCGCCAGCAGCCGGGGAATCCTCGGATTGAACACTGAAGCTTTCTTT.

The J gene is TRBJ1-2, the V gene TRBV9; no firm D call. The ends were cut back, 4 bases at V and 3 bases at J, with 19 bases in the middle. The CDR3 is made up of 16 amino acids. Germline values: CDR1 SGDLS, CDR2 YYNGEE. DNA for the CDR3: TGTGCCAGCAGCCCCCAAGGGCAGGCCGACTACTATGGCTACACCTTC. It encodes CASSPQGQADYYGYTF. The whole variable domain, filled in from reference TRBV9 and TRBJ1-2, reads DSGVTQTPKHLITATGQRVTLRCSPRSGDLSVYWYQQSLDQGLQFLIQYYNGEERAKGNILERFSAQQFPDLHSELNLSSLELGDSALYFCASSPQGQADYYGYTFGSGTRLTVV.

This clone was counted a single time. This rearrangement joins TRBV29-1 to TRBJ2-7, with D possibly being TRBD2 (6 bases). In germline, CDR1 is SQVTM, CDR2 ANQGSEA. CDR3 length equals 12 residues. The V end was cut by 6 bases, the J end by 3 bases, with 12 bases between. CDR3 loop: CSVWTTDYEQYF. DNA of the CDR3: TGCAGCGTATGGACTACCGACTACGAGCAGTACTTC.

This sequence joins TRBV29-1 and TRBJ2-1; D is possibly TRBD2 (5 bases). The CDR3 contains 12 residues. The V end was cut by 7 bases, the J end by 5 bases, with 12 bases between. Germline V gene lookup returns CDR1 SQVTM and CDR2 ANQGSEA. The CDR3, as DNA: TGCAGCGCCCTTGCGACTAACAATGAGCAGTTCTTC. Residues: CSALATNNEQFF.

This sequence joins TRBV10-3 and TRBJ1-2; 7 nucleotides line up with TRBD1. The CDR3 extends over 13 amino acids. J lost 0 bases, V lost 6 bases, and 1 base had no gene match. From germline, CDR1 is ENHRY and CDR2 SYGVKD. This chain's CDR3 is CAIRGTANYGYTF. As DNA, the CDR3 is TGTGCCATCAGAGGGACAGCTAACTATGGCTACACCTTC.